The 31 T cell receptor beta chains given below trace back to one sample, sequenced in a study of T cells in localized non-small cell lung cancer. The method was immunoSEQ multiplex PCR; TCRdb's version includes in-frame clones alone and lacks a portion of them. This table holds 3,000 or so clones, around 18% found once. The material sequenced was lung tumor tissue, taken before any cancer treatment. The receptors stem from a man between 40 and 70 years old with stage I squamous cell lung carcinoma.

J is TRBJ2-3 and V is TRBV28, with 10 bases lining up with TRBD1. The CDR3 runs 15 residues. The J segment lost 2 bases and the V segment lost 6 bases, leaving 5 bases of the junction unmatched. CDR1 MDHEN and CDR2 SYDVKM come from the germline V gene. The CDR3 protein is CASSTGTGDTDTQYF. Here the CDR3 DNA reads TGTGCCAGCAGCACCGGGACAGGGGACACAGATACGCAGTATTTT. The full variable domain, with the rest looked up from reference TRBV28 and TRBJ2-3, is DVKVTQSSRYLVKRTGEKVFLECVQDMDHENMFWYRQDPGLGLRLIYFSYDVKMKEKGDIPEGYSVSREKKERFSLILESASTNQTSMYLCASSTGTGDTDTQYFGPGTRLTVL.

CDR3 residues: CASSQVSAQYF. The CDR3 nucleotides are TGTGCCAGCAGCCAAGTCTCAGCGCAGTATTTT. The rearrangement joins TRBV14 to TRBJ2-3; no clear D. CDR1 SGHDN and CDR2 FVKESK come from the germline V gene. V was shortened by 1 base and J by 10 bases, with 6 bases between the two germline ends. CDR3 length: 11 residues.

J is TRBJ1-1 and V is TRBV30; TRBD1 aligns across 8 bases. The V segment lost 2 bases and the J segment 11 bases; nucleotides outside the gene matches: 10. Germline CDR1 and CDR2: GTSNPN and SVGIG (reference sequence). This CDR3 comprises 13 residues. This chain's CDR3 is CAWSRKQGDWAFF. The CDR3 nucleotides are TGTGCCTGGAGTAGGAAACAGGGGGATTGGGCTTTCTTT.

The V gene is TRBV19, the J gene TRBJ2-5; TRBD2 matches 8 bases. The CDR3 covers 13 residues. Germline lookup yields CDR1 LNHDA and CDR2 SQIVND (reference sequence). V lost 7 bases, J lost 4 bases, and 5 bases stayed unmatched. The CDR3 is CASTFGGGETQYF. CDR3 bases: TGTGCCAGTACCTTCGGGGGGGGAGAGACCCAGTACTTC. Full variable domain (rest looked up from reference TRBV19 and TRBJ2-5): DGGITQSPKYLFRKEGQNVTLSCEQNLNHDAMYWYRQDPGQGLRLIYYSQIVNDFQKGDIAEGYSVSREKKESFPLTVTSAQKNPTAFYLCASTFGGGETQYFGPGTRLLVL.

The V and J genes are TRBV19 and TRBJ2-5; D could derive from TRBD1 or TRBD2 (5 bases each). Trimming cost V 4 bases and J 0 bases, with 12 bases left between them. Germline V gene lookup returns CDR1 LNHDA and CDR2 SQIVND (reference sequence). CDR3 length: 15 amino acids. The CDR3 nucleotides are TGTGCCAGTAGTAGAGGGGCCCAAAACCAAGAGACCCAGTACTTC. Translating gives CASSRGAQNQETQYF. The variable domain in full, completed from reference TRBV19 and TRBJ2-5, reads DGGITQSPKYLFRKEGQNVTLSCEQNLNHDAMYWYRQDPGQGLRLIYYSQIVNDFQKGDIAEGYSVSREKKESFPLTVTSAQKNPTAFYLCASSRGAQNQETQYFGPGTRLLVL.

The V call is TRBV12-5, the J call TRBJ2-1; D is possibly TRBD2 (6 bases). The CDR3 length is 12 residues. CDR1 LGHNT and CDR2 FRNRAP come from the germline V gene. The CDR3 nucleotides are TGTGCCAGCGGGCGGCCTAACAATGAGCAGTTCTTC. This gives the protein CASGRPNNEQFF.

This clone was picked up a small number of times. The rearrangement uses TRBV10-3 and TRBJ2-6; 10 positions match TRBD2. V gave up 0 bases and J gave up 1 base; unmatched junction bases: 3. The CDR3 is 18 residues long. Germline V CDR1 and CDR2: ENHRY, SYGVKD. The CDR3 sequence: CAISESASGGSGANVLTF. DNA for the CDR3: TGTGCCATCAGTGAGTCGGCTAGCGGGGGATCTGGGGCCAACGTCCTGACTTTC.

V usage is TRBV11-3 and J usage is TRBJ2-2, with 8 bases lining up with TRBD2. The CDR3 is 16 amino acids. CDR1 and CDR2 (germline): SGHNT, YENEEA. With 3 bases clipped from V and 3 bases from J, the junction kept 6 bases outside the gene matches. CDR3 amino acids: CASSFRGGRDTGELFF. DNA of the CDR3: TGTGCCAGCAGCTTCCGGGGGGGCCGGGACACCGGGGAGCTGTTTTTT.

This clone turned up a few times. This chain uses TRBV18 with TRBJ2-2; D remains unclear. The CDR3 extends over 14 amino acids. The V gene lost 8 bases and the J gene lost 1 base, with 11 bases spanning the gap. Per germline, CDR1 KGHSH and CDR2 LQKENI. CDR3 nucleotides: TGTGCCAGCAATGATTGGGGGAACACCGGGGAGCTGTTTTTT. This codes for CASNDWGNTGELFF.

This chain connects TRBV11-3 to TRBJ2-1; TRBD1 agrees at 10 bases. Germline lookup yields CDR1 SGHNT and CDR2 YENEEA. CDR3 size: 18 residues. Trimming took 1 base from V and 0 from J; bases not matched to a gene: 6. DNA for the CDR3: TGTGCCAGCAGCTTAGTGACAGGGGGCAAGAGCTCCTACAATGAGCAGTTCTTC. Residues: CASSLVTGGKSSYNEQFF.

By its share, this clone is medium-sized. The gene calls are TRBV6-8 and TRBJ1-2; a possible D gene is TRBD1 (5 bases). CDR1 is MNHGY, CDR2 SAAAGT, per germline. This CDR3 is built from 13 residues. V lost 6 bases to trimming and J lost 7 bases, with 15 bases between them. The CDR3 sequence is CASSGGGLPGYTF. The CDR3 DNA reads as TGTGCCAGCAGCGGGGGGGGACTCCCTGGCTACACCTTC.

The chain employs TRBV7-5 and TRBJ2-2. TRBV7-5 counts as a pseudogene. CDR3 length equals 17 residues. The CDR3 loop is CASSLVGGQLGRGELFF. The CDR3 DNA is TGTGCCAGCAGCTTAGTGGGAGGACAGCTTGGTCGAGGGGAGCTGTTTTTT.

CDR3 residues: CASNTGTDFYEQYF. The CDR3 region has the DNA TGTGCCAGTAACACCGGGACAGACTTCTACGAGCAGTACTTC. The V gene is TRBV19, the J gene TRBJ2-7; TRBD1 matches at 7 bases. Germline V gives CDR1 LNHDA, CDR2 SQIVND (reference sequence). The J segment lost 3 bases and the V segment lost 7 bases, leaving 9 bases of the junction unmatched. The CDR3 loop spans 14 amino acids. The variable domain in full, completed from reference TRBV19 and TRBJ2-7, reads DGGITQSPKYLFRKEGQNVTLSCEQNLNHDAMYWYRQDPGQGLRLIYYSQIVNDFQKGDIAEGYSVSREKKESFPLTVTSAQKNPTAFYLCASNTGTDFYEQYFGPGTRLTVT.

This chain uses TRBV29-1 with TRBJ2-7; 9 nucleotides line up with TRBD2. J was trimmed by 7 bases and V by 0 bases; bases with no gene match: 4. CDR1 SQVTM and CDR2 ANQGSEA come from the germline V gene. The CDR3 loop spans 13 amino acids. The CDR3 nucleotides are TGCAGCGTTGAAGATTACCTAGCGGGGGAGCAGTACTTC. Amino acid sequence: CSVEDYLAGEQYF.

The rearrangement joins TRBV19 to TRBJ2-5; 7 positions match TRBD2. This CDR3 is built from 17 residues. Germline assignment: CDR1 LNHDA and CDR2 SQIVND (reference sequence). The J segment lost 1 base and the V segment lost 8 bases, leaving 16 bases of the junction unmatched. The CDR3 loop reads CASSTFAGGGIQETQYF. CDR3 nucleotide sequence: TGTGCCAGTTCCACCTTCGCGGGCGGGGGAATCCAAGAGACCCAGTACTTC. Full variable domain (rest looked up from reference TRBV19 and TRBJ2-5): DGGITQSPKYLFRKEGQNVTLSCEQNLNHDAMYWYRQDPGQGLRLIYYSQIVNDFQKGDIAEGYSVSREKKESFPLTVTSAQKNPTAFYLCASSTFAGGGIQETQYFGPGTRLLVL.

Relative to its sample, this clone is medium-sized. The chain combines TRBV11-3 with TRBJ2-3, with 9 bases aligning to TRBD2. This CDR3 is built from 14 residues. From germline, CDR1 is SGHNT and CDR2 YENEEA. The V segment lost 6 bases and the J segment 3 bases; nucleotides outside the gene matches: 4. CDR3 residues: CASRRLAETDTQYF. CDR3 in DNA: TGTGCCAGCAGAAGACTAGCGGAGACAGATACGCAGTATTTT.

The chain has TRBV4-1 and TRBJ1-4; D ambiguous. V dropped 5 bases and J dropped 7 bases, with 11 bases sitting between them. The CDR3 loop spans 13 amino acids. Germline CDR1 MGHRA, CDR2 YSYEKL. The CDR3 is CASSTTWGEKLFF. For the CDR3, the DNA is TGCGCCAGCAGCACAACCTGGGGTGAAAAACTGTTTTTT.

This clone is classed as medium-sized. The chain joins TRBV1 to TRBJ2-5. TRBV1 is described as a pseudogene. The CDR3 extends over 14 amino acids. The CDR3 spells CASSQVVRLETQYF. The CDR3, as DNA: TGCGCCAGCAGCCAAGTCGTTAGGCTGGAGACCCAGTACTTC.

The chain carries TRBV6-8 and TRBJ2-3; no reliable D call. CDR3 size: 15 residues. V was cut by 0 bases and J by 6 bases, with 13 bases left in between. Germline loops: CDR1 MNHGY, CDR2 SAAAGT. DNA of the CDR3: TGTGCCAGCAGTTACTCTCCGAAAATGGGGGATACGCAGTATTTT. Amino acid sequence: CASSYSPKMGDTQYF.

Within the sample, this clone is medium-sized. The chain uses TRBV6-8 and TRBJ2-2, with TRBD1 identical over 7 bases. V shed 5 bases and J 3 bases; nucleotides not matched to a gene: 0. CDR1 is MNHGY, CDR2 SAAAGT, per germline. This CDR3 region has 13 residues. CDR3 coding DNA: TGTGCCAGCAGTGACAGGGACACCGGGGAGCTGTTTTTT. Translated: CASSDRDTGELFF.

V and J are TRBV14 and TRBJ1-2; D remains unclear. The CDR3 is made up of 15 amino acids. V lost 0 bases and J lost 3, with 11 bases in between. Germline CDR1 is SGHDN and CDR2 is FVKESK. The CDR3, as DNA: TGTGCCAGCAGCCAAGATCTATCGGCGTACTATGGCTACACCTTC. The encoded protein is CASSQDLSAYYGYTF.

V and J are TRBV29-1 and TRBJ1-1; a weak D match, TRBD1 (6 bases). Trimming removed 5 bases at V and 5 bases at J, with 15 bases between. Per germline, CDR1 SQVTM and CDR2 ANQGSEA. The CDR3 has 13 residues. CDR3 sequence: CSVRQVSRTEAFF. CDR3 DNA: TGCAGCGTTCGACAGGTTTCTAGGACTGAAGCTTTCTTT.

This clone has a handful of counts. The V gene is TRBV6-8, the J gene TRBJ1-3, with unresolved D. Germline CDR1 reads MNHGY; CDR2 reads SAAAGT. The V and J ends lost 7 bases and 2 bases respectively, with 6 bases between them. The CDR3 loop spans 12 amino acids. As DNA, the CDR3 is TGTGCCAGCATGGACCCTGGAAACACCATATATTTT. Amino acid sequence: CASMDPGNTIYF.

J is TRBJ2-3 and V is TRBV6-8; 7 nucleotides agree with TRBD1. Germline-derived CDR1 and CDR2 are MNHGY and SAAAGT. The CDR3 sequence is 18 residues long. J gave up 1 base and V 4 bases, and 14 bases lay outside the gene matches. CDR3 protein: CASSSHLLSGQRTDTQYF. The DNA for the CDR3 is TGTGCCAGCAGTTCTCACCTTCTCTCGGGACAGCGCACAGATACGCAGTATTTT.

This clone turned up a few times. This chain links TRBV11-3 with TRBJ2-5; D is unresolved. CDR3 length: 14 residues. The V end lost 8 bases, the J end lost 7 bases, and 20 bases lay between the germline ends. Looked up from germline, CDR1 is SGHNT and CDR2 is YENEEA. The CDR3, as DNA: TGTGCCAGCTTCCCTGCCCGAGACCCGGGGACCCAGTACTTC. Amino acid sequence: CASFPARDPGTQYF.

This clone came up a few times. The V call is TRBV11-3, the J call TRBJ1-2; D is uncertain. The CDR3 sequence is 14 residues long. The V end was cut by 1 base, the J end by 0 bases, with 6 bases between. The V gene's germline CDR1 is SGHNT and CDR2 YENEEA. DNA of the CDR3: TGTGCCAGCAGCTTAGTAGCTACTAACTATGGCTACACCTTC. It is translated as CASSLVATNYGYTF. Combining the CDR3 with reference TRBV11-3 and TRBJ1-2 gives the whole variable domain EAGVVQSPRYKIIEKKQPVAFWCNPISGHNTLYWYLQNLGQGPELLIRYENEEAVDDSQLPKDRFSAERLKGVDSTLKIQPAELGDSAVYLCASSLVATNYGYTFGSGTRLTVV.

This clone is medium-sized. The chain is built from TRBV23-1 and TRBJ2-1, with D possibly being TRBD2 (7 bases). TRBV23-1 has ORF status, its function being uncertain. Trimming stripped 11 bases from V and 2 bases from J, with 16 bases between. CDR3 length: 14 amino acids. The CDR3 loop reads CAGGGHRTYNEQFF. Written as DNA, the CDR3 is TGCGCCGGGGGGGGACACCGTACCTACAATGAGCAGTTCTTC.

The chain recombines TRBV11-3 with TRBJ1-4; perhaps TRBD1 as D (5 bases). Trimming removed 5 bases at V and 7 bases at J, with 14 bases between. The germline V gene encodes CDR1 SGHNT and CDR2 YENEEA. CDR3 length: 14 residues. The CDR3, as DNA: TGTGCCAGCAGCCCCTCCGCGGGGCGTGAAAAACTGTTTTTT. Protein: CASSPSAGREKLFF.

The sample holds a few counts of this clone. The chain recombines TRBV6-8 with TRBJ2-5; tentatively, D is TRBD2 (5 bases). V was clipped by 7 bases and J by 4 bases, with 10 bases between them. This CDR3 comprises 12 residues. CDR1 and CDR2 from the germline V gene are MNHGY and SAAAGT. The CDR3 nucleotides read TGTGCCAGCAAGAGGGCGACAGAGACCCAGTACTTC. Amino acid sequence: CASKRATETQYF.

In its sample, this clone ranks as medium-sized. This rearrangement joins TRBV6-8 to TRBJ2-7; D might be TRBD1 (5 bases). Germline V gene data show CDR1 as MNHGY and CDR2 as SAAAGT. Trimming took off 7 bases at V and 6 bases at J, with 19 bases between the two ends. There are 14 residues in the CDR3. For the CDR3, the DNA is TGTGCCAGCACTGCTTCCACCCTGGGGCTCGAGCAGTACTTC. Amino acid sequence: CASTASTLGLEQYF.

The rearrangement links TRBV15 to TRBJ2-7, with D possibly TRBD2 on 7 matching bases. Trimming took 5 bases from V and 4 from J, leaving 18 bases between them. This CDR3 is 15 amino acids long. Germline CDR1 reads LNHNV; CDR2 reads YYDKDF (reference sequence). The CDR3 DNA reads TGTGCCACCAGCGCCCCGGGGGGCATGGCATACGAGCAGTACTTC. It translates to CATSAPGGMAYEQYF.